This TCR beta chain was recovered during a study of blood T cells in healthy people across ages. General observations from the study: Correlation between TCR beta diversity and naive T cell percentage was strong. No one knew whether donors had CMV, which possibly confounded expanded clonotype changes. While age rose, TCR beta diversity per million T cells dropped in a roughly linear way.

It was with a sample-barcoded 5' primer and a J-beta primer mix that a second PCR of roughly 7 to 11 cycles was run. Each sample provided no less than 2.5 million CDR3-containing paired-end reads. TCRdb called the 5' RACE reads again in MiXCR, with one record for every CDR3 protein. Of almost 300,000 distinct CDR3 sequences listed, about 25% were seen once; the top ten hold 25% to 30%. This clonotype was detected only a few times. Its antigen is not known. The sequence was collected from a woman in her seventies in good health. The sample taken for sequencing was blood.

The CDR3 reads CASSLAGNNQPQHF. The CDR3 nucleotides read TGTGCCAGCAGCTTAGCAGGGAATAATCAGCCCCAGCATTTT. The chain joins TRBV7-2 to TRBJ1-5; D not certain. Germline V gene data show CDR1 as SGHTA and CDR2 as FQGNSA. Trimming cost V 0 bases and J 4 bases, with 7 bases left between them. The CDR3 runs 14 residues.